The clone carrying this TCR beta chain was seen a few times. These data belong to a study of blood T cells in healthy people across ages. Primed by a sample-barcoded 5' primer and a J-beta primer mix, a second PCR proceeded for about 6 to 11 cycles. TCRdb recomputed calls from the 5' RACE reads with MiXCR, one row per CDR3 protein. This sample yields 270,000 or so distinct CDR3 sequences, of which 27% are seen a single time; approximately 29% belongs to the top ten. The TCR originated in a woman in her seventies in good health. The specimen sequenced was blood.

The CDR3 spells CASSVSVGRDIYNEQFF. The DNA of the CDR3 is TGTGCCAGCAGCGTAAGCGTAGGCAGGGACATCTACAATGAGCAGTTCTTC. V usage is TRBV9 and J usage is TRBJ2-1, with D maybe TRBD1 (6 bases). V gave up 1 base and J gave up 3 bases, with 17 bases separating them. Germline V gene lookup returns CDR1 SGDLS and CDR2 YYNGEE. The CDR3 contains 17 residues.